One sample yielded the 3 T cell receptor beta chains listed below, sequenced in a study of blood T cell repertoires in COVID-19. Libraries were prepared by immunoSEQ multiplex PCR; TCRdb keeps only in-frame clonotypes and omits some of them. The data contain some 200,000 clones, 70% to 90% of them singletons. The sequenced sample consisted of peripheral blood. Source of these receptors: a man older than 75 with acute or convalescent COVID-19.

The V call is TRBV15, the J call TRBJ1-1; possibly TRBD1 for D (5 bases). The CDR3 covers 16 residues. The germline V gene encodes CDR1 LNHNV and CDR2 YYDKDF (reference sequence). Deletions cut 1 base from V and 0 bases from J, with 12 bases between. CDR3 in DNA: TGTGCCACCAGCAGAGGGGGGGGACGGGTGAACACTGAAGCTTTCTTT. It specifies CATSRGGGRVNTEAFF.

The chain recombines TRBV5-1 with TRBJ1-2, with D maybe TRBD1 (6 bases). CDR1 and CDR2 (germline): SGHRS, YFSETQ. The CDR3 covers 14 residues. V lost 2 bases and J lost 3, with 11 bases in between. CDR3 in amino acids: CASSFGQSDYGYTF. In nucleotides, the CDR3 is TGCGCCAGCAGCTTCGGACAGTCAGACTATGGCTACACCTTC.

The V and J genes are TRBV7-9 and TRBJ1-1; 11 nucleotides align to TRBD1. This CDR3 is 16 amino acids long. J lost 1 base, V lost 3 bases, and 4 bases had no gene match. Germline lookup yields CDR1 SEHNR and CDR2 FQNEAQ (reference sequence). CDR3 region: CASSLGQGGSNTEAFF. CDR3 nucleotide sequence: TGTGCCAGCAGCTTGGGACAGGGGGGGTCGAACACTGAAGCTTTCTTT.